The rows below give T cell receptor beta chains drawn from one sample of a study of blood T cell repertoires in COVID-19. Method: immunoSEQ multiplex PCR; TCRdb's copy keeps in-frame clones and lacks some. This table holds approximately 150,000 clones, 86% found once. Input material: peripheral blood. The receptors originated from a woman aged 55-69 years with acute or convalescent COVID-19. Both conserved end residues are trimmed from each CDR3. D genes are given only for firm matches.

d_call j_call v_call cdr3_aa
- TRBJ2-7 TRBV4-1 ASSQDNRATSPPYEQY
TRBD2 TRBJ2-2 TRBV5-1 ASSWSSSGGRGGELF
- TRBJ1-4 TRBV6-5 ASSYSRDIKKLF
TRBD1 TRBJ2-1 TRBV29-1 SIVGSGGGYNEQF
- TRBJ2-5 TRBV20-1 SANDRRETQY
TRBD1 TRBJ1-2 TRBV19 ASQWGQGLQDGYT
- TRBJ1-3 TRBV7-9 ASSLDSSGGNTIY
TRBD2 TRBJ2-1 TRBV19 ASRTSGGAWSYNEQF
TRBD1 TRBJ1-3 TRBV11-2 ASSWGDSAVGNTIY
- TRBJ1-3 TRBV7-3 ASSPPREGNTIY
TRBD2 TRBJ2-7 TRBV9 ASSVDPGGDPYEQY
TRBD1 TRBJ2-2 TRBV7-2 ASSLTQGARKYGELF
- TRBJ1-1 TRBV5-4 ASSLNPYPRDTEAF
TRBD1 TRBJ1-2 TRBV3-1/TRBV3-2 ASSRVTGLYGYT
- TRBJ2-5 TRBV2 ASSEGPTLQRETQY
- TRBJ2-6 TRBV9 ASSVSQGWSGANVLT
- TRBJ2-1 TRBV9 ASSVVQAAYNEQF
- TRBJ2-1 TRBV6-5 ASSLGGHEQF
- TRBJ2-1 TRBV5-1 ASSLATNSYNEQF
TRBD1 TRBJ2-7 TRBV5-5 ASSRGQGAAEQY
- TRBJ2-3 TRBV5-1 ASSPASTDTQY
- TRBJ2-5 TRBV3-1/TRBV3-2 ASQTRSQETQY
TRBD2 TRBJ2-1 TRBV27 ASRPGGLADNNEQF
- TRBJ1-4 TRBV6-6 ATKSGSGEKLF
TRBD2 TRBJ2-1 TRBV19 ASGGSGRDEQF
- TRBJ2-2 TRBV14 ASSQSNRGAGELF
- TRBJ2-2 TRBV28 ASNTKRLVNTGELF
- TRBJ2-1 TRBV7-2 ASSPGGPGNEQF
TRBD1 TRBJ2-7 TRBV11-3 ASSLDQDRDLSYEQY
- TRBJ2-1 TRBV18 ASSPKHNEQF
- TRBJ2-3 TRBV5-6 ASSLRVGGYTQY
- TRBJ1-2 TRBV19 ASSISRDRYGYT
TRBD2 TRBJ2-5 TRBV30 ASGTSGFPDETQY
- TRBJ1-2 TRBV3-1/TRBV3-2 ASSQYPHTGIYGYT
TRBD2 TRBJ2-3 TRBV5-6 ASSQRVAGSGTQY
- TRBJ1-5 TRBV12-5 ASGLHQPQH
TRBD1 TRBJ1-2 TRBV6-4 ASSQAHTGGVYGYT
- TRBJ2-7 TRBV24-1 ATSVARSYEQY
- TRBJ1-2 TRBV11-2 ASSYLTSGEEGYT
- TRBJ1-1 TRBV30 AWGTGWAEAF
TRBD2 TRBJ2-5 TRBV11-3 ASSSPRGGYQETQY
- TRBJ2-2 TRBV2 ASSVRGGFTGELF
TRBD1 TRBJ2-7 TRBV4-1 ASSQERTGARYEQY
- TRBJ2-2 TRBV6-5 ASSHRRQHTGELF
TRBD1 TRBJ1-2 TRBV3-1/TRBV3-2 ASLGQNYGYT
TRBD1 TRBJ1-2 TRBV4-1 ASSQEDRGQGYT
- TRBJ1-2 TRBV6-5 ASRRTLGAGGYT
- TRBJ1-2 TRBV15 ATSSRNYGYT
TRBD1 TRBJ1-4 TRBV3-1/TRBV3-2 ASSQGSLTGGCEKLF
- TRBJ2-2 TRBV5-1 ASSLGPPTGLDTGELF
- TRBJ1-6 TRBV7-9 ASRERTGGNSPLH
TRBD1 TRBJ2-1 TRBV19 ASSKDRVGYNEQF
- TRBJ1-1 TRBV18 ASSLWGGTEAF